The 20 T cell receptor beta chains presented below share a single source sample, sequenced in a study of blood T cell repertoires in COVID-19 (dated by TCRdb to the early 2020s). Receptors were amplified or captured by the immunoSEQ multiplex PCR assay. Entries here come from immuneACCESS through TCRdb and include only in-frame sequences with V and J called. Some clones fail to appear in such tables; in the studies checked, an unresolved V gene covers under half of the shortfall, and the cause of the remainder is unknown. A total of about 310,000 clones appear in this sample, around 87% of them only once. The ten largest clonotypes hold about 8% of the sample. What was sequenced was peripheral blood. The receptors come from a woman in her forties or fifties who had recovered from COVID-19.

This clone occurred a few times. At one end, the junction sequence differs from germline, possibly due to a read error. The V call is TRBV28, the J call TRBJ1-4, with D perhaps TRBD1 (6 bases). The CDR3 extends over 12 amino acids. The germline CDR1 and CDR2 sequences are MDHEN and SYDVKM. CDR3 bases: TGCGGGGTACGGGGGGCGATGGGAAAACTGTTTTTT. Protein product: CGVRGAMGKLFF.

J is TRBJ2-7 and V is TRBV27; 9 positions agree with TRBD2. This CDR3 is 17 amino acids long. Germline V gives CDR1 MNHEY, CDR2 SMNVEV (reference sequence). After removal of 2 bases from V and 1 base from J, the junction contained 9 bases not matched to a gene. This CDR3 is CASSLKIGGLASYEQYF. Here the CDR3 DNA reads TGTGCCAGCAGTTTAAAAATTGGGGGACTAGCTTCCTACGAGCAGTACTTC.

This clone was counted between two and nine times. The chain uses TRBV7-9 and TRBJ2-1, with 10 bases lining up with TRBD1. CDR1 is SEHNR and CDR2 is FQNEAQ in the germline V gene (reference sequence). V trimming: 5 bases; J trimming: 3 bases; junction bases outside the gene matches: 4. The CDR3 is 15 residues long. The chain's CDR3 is CASSRGQGGYNEQFF. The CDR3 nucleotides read TGTGCCAGCAGCCGAGGACAGGGGGGCTACAATGAGCAGTTCTTC.

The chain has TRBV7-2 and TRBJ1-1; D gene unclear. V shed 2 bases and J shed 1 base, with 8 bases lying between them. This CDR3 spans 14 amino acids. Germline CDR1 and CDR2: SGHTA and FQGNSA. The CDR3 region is CASSLMAENTEAFF. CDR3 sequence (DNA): TGTGCCAGCAGCTTAATGGCGGAGAACACTGAAGCTTTCTTT.

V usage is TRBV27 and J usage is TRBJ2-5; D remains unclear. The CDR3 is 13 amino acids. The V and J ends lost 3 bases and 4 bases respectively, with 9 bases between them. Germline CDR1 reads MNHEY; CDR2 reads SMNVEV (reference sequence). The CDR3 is CASSLRRRETQYF. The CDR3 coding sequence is TGTGCCAGCAGTTTGCGGCGACGAGAGACCCAGTACTTC.

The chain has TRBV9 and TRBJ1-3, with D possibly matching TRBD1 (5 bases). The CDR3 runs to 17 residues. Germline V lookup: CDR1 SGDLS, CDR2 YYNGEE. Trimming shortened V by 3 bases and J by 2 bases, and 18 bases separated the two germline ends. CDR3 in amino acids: CASSARDRGNAGNTIYF. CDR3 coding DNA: TGTGCCAGCAGCGCCCGGGACCGGGGGAATGCTGGAAACACCATATATTTT. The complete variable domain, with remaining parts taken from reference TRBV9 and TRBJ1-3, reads DSGVTQTPKHLITATGQRVTLRCSPRSGDLSVYWYQQSLDQGLQFLIQYYNGEERAKGNILERFSAQQFPDLHSELNLSSLELGDSALYFCASSARDRGNAGNTIYFGEGSWLTVV.

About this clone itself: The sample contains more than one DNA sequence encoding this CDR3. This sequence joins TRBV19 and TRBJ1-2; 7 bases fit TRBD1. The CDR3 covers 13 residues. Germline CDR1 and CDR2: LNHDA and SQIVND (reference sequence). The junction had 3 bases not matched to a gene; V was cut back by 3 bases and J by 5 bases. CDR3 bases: TGTGCCAGTAGTATTGACAGGGAATATGGCTACACCTTC. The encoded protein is CASSIDREYGYTF.

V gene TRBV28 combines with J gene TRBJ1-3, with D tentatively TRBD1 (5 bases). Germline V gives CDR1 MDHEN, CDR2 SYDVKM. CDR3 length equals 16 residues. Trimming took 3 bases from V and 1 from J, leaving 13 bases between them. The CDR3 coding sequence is TGTGCCAGCAGTTTTGGAGGGGCGCAGTCTGGAAACACCATATATTTT. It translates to CASSFGGAQSGNTIYF.

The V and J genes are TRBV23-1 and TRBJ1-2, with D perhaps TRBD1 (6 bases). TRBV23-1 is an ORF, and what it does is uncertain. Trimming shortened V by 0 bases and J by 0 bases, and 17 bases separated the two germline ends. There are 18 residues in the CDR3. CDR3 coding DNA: TGCGCCAGCAGTCAATCCTCGAATACAGGGAAGTCTAACTATGGCTACACCTTC. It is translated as CASSQSSNTGKSNYGYTF.

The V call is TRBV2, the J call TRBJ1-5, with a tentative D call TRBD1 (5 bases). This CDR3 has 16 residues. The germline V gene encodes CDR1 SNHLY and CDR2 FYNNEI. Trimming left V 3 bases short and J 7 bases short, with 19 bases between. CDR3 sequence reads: CASSDRNLGRGQPQHF. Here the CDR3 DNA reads TGTGCCAGCAGTGACCGCAATTTGGGGCGAGGCCAGCCCCAGCATTTT. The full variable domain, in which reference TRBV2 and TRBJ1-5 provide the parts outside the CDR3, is EPEVTQTPSHQVTQMGQEVILRCVPISNHLYFYWYRQILGQKVEFLVSFYNNEISEKSEIFDDQFSVERPDGSNFTLKIRSTKLEDSAMYFCASSDRNLGRGQPQHFGDGTRLSIL.

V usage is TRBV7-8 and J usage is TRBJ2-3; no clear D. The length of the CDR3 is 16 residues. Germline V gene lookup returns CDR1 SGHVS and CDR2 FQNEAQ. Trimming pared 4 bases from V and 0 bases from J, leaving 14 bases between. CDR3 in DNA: TGTGCCAGCAGCTCTAGACGAGGAGTTAGCACAGATACGCAGTATTTT. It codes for CASSSRRGVSTDTQYF.

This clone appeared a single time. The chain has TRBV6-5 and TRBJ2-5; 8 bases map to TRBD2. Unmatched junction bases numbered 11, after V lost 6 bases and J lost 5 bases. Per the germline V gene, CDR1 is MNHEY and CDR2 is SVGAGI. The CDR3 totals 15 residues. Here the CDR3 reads CASSARGPGGETQYF. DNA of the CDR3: TGTGCCAGCAGCGCCCGGGGGCCGGGAGGGGAGACCCAGTACTTC.

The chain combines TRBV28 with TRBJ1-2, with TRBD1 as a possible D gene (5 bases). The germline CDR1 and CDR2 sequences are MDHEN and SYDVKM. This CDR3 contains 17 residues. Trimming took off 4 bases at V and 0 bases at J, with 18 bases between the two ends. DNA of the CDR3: TGTGCCAGCAGTTCGGGTTTCTGGAGGGGATCTAACTATGGCTACACCTTC. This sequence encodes CASSSGFWRGSNYGYTF.

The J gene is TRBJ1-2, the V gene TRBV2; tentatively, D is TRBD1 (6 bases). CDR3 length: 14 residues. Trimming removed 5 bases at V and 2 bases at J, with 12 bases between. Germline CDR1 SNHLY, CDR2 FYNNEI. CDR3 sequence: CASSPTTGNYGYTF. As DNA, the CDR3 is TGTGCCAGCAGTCCTACTACAGGGAACTATGGCTACACCTTC.

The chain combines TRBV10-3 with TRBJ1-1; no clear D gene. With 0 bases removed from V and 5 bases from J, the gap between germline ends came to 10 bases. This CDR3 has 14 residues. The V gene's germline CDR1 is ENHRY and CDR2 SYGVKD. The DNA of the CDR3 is TGTGCCATCAGTGAGTCAGAGGGTTGGACTGAAGCTTTCTTT. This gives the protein CAISESEGWTEAFF.

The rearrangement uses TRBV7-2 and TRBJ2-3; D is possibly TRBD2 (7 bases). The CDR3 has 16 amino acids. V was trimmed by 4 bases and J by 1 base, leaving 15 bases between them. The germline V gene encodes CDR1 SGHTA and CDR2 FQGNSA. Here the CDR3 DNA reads TGTGCCAGCAGCTATCGCCGGGGGGCCCGCACAGATACGCAGTATTTT. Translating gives CASSYRRGARTDTQYF.

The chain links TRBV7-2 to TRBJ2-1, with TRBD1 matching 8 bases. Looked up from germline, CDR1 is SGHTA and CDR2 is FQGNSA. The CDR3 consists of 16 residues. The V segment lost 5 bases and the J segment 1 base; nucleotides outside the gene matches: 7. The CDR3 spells CASSLQNRGSYNEQFF. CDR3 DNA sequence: TGTGCCAGCAGCCTACAGAACAGGGGGTCCTACAATGAGCAGTTCTTC.

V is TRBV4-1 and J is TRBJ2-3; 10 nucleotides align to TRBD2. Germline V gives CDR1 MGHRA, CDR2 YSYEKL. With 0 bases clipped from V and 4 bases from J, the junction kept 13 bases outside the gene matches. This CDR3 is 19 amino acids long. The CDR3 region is CASSQDRGSGGAYADTQYF. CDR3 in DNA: TGCGCCAGCAGCCAAGATCGGGGGAGCGGGGGGGCCTACGCAGATACGCAGTATTTT.

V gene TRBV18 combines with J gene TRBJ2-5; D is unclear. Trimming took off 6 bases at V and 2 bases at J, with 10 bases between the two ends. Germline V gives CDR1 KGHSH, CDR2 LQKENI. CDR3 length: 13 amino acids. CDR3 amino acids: CASSPEQQETQYF. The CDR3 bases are TGTGCCAGCTCGCCCGAACAACAAGAGACCCAGTACTTC.

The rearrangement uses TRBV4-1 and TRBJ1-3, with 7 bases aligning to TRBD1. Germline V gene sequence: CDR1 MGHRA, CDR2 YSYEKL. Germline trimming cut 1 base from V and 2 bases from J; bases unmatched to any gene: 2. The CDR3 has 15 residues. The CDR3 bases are TGCGCCAGCAGCCAAGGGAGGGGGCCTGGAAACACCATATATTTT. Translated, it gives CASSQGRGPGNTIYF.